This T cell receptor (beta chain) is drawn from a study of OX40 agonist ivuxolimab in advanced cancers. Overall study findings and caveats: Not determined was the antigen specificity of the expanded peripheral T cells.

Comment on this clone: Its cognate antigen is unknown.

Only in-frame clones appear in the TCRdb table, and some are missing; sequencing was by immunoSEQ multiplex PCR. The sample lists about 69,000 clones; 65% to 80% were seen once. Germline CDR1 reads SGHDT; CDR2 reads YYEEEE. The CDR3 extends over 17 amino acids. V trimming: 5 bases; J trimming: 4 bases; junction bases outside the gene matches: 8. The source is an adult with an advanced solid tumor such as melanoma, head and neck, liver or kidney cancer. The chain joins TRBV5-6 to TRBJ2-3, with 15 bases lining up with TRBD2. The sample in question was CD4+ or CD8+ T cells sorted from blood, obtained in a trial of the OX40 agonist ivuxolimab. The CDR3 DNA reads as TGTGCCAGCAGTTCTCCGGGACTAGCGGGAGGAGCAGATACGCAGTATTTT. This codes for CASSSPGLAGGADTQYF.